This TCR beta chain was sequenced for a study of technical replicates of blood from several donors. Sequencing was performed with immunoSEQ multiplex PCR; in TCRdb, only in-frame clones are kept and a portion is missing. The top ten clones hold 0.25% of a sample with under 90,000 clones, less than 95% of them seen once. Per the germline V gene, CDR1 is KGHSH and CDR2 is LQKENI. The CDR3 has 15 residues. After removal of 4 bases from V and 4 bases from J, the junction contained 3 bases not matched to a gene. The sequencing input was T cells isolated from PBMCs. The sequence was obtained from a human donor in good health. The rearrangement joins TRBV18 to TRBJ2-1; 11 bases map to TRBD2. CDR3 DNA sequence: TGTGCCAGCTCACTGACTAGCGGGAAATACAATGAGCAGTTCTTC. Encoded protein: CASSLTSGKYNEQFF.